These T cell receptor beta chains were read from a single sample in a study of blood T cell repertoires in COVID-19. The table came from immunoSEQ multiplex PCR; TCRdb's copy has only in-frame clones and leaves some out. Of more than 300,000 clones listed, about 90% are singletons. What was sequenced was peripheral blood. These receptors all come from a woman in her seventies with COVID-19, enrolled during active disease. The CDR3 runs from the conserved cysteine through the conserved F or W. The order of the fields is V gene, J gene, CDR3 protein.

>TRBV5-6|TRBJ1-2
CASSLGEGNYGYTF
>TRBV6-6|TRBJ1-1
CASSTEDRFSEAFF
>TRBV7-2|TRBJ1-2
CASSSLGGAGGYTF
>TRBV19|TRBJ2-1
CASSIGYYEQFF
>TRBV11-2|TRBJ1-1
CASSSPRTGGNTEAFF
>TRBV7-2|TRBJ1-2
CASSSGREYGYTF
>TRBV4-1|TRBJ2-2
CASSQERGSNTGELFF
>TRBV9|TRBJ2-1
CASSVRLGGGGYYNEQFF
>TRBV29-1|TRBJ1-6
CSVRDGGIESPLHF
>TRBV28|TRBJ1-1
CASSLRAGVGSTEAFF
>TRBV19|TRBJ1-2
CASGETGPRGYTF
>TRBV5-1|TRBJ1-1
CASSFDGQGVTEAFF
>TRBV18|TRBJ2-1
CASSPSGGAQGEQFF
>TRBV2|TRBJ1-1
CASSDSQGATEAFF
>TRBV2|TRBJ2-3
CASSPLAGGLHTQYF
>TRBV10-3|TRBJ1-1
CAIRIEPGHPEAFF
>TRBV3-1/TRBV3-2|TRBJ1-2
CASSQGQGGRYGYTF
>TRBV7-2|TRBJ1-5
CASSPWTGSDQPQHF
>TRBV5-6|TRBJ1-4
CASSSGVRDEKLFF
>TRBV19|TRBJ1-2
CASKEDRRRGYTF
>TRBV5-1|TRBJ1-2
CASSLQPGTIGEGYTF
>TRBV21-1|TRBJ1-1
CASSNEGTGGVNTEAFF
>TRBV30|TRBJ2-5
CAWKGAQETQYF
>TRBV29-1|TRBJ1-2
CSVEWAGVGYTF
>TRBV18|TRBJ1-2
CASSPRASTDYGYTF
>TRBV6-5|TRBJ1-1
CASTTGVGGVEAFF
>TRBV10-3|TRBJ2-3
CAISDRDSERTDTQYF
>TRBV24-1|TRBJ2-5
CATSDVFGETQYF
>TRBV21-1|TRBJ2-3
CASSKEEGQGADTQYF
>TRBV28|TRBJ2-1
CASSEGQGYNEQFF
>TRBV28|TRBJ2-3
CASILGASGGNTQYF
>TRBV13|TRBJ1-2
CASTPLSGASYGYTF
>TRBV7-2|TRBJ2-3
CASSLRSGDTDTQYF
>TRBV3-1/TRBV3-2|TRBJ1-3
CASSQAGRGNTIYF
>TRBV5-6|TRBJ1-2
CASSTVPGQLNSYGYTF
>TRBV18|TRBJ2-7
CASSPSLFSSYEQYF
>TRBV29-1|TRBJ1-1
CSAVGQNTEAFF
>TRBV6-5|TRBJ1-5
CASRVSGVNQPQHF
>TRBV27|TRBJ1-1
CASSSSGHLNTEAFF
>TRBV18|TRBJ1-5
CASSHTGMGNQPQHF
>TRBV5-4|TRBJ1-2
CASSLTITESYGYTF
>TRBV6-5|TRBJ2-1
CASSYTGTSDNEQFF
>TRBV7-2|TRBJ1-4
CASSSRSGTGWEKLFF
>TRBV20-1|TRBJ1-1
CSASTGGNTEAFF
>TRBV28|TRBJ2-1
CASFSTGTGVYNEQFF